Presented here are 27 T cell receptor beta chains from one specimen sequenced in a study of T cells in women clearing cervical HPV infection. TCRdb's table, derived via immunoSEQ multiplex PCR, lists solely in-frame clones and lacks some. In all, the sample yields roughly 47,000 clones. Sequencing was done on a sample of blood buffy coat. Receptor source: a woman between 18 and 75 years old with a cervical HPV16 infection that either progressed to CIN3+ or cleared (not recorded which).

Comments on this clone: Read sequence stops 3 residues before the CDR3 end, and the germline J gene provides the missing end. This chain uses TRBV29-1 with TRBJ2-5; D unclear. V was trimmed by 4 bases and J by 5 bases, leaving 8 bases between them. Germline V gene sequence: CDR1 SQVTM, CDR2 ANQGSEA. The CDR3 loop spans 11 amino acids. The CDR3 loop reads CSVGYSETQYF. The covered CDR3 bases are TGCAGCGTTGGGTACAGTGAGACC. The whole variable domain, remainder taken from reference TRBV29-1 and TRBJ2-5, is SAVISQKPSRDICQRGTSLTIQCQVDSQVTMMFWYRQQPGQSLTLIATANQGSEATYESGFVIDKFPISRPNLTFSTLTVSNMSPEDSSIYLCSVGYSETQYFGPGTRLLVL.

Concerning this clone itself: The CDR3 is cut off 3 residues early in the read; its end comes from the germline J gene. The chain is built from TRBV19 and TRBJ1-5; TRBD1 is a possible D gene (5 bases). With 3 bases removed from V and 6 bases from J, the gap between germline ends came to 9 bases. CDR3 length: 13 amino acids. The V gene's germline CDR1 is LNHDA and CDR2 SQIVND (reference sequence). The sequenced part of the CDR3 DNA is TGTGCCAGTAGTATTGGGGGGAGTCAGCCC. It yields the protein CASSIGGSQP. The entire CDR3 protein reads CASSIGGSQPQHF.

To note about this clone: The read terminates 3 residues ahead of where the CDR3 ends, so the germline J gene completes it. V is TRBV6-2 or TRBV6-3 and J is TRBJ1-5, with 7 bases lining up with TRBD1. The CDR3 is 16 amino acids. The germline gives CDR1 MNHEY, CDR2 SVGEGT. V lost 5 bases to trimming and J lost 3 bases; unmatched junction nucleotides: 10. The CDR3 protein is CASSRLKGQNNQPQHF. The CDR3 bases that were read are TGTGCCAGCAGTCGACTTAAGGGACAGAACAATCAGCCC.

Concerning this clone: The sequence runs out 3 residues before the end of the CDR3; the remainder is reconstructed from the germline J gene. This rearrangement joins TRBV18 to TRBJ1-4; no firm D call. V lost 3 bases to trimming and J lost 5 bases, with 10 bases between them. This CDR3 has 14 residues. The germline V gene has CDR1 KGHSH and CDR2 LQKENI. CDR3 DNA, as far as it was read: TGTGCCAGCTCACCCCGGCAGGAAAATGAAAAA. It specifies CASSPRQENEK. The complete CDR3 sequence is CASSPRQENEKLFF.

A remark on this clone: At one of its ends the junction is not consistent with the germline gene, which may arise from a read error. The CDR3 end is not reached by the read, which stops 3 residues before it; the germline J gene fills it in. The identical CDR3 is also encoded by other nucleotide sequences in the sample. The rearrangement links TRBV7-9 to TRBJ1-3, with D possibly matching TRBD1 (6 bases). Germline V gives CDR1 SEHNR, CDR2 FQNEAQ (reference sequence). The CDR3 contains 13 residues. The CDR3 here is CASSLLQGNTIYF. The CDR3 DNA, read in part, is TGTGCCAGCAGCTTATTACAGGGAAACACA.

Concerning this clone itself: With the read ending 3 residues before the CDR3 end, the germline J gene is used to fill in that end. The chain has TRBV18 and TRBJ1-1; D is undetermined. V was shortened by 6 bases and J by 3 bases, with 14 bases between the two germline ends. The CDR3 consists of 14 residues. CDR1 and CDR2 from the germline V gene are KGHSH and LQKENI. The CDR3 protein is CASSREDSHTEAFF. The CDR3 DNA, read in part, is TGTGCCAGCTCGCGCGAGGACTCCCACACTGAA.

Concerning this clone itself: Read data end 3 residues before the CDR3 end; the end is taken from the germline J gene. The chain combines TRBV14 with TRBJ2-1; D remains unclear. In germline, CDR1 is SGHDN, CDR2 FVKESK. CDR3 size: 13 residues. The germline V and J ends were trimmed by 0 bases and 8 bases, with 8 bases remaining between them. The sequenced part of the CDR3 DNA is TGTGCCAGCAGCCAAGATCCGGTGGATGAG. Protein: CASSQDPVDE. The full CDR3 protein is CASSQDPVDEQFF.

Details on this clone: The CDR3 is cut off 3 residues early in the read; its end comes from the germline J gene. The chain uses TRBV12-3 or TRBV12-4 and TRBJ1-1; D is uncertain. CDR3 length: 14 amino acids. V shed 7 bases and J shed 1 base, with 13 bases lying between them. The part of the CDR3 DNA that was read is TGTGCCAGCATCCGACCTTCGGGGAACACTGAA. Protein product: CASIRPSGNTE. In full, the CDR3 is CASIRPSGNTEAFF.

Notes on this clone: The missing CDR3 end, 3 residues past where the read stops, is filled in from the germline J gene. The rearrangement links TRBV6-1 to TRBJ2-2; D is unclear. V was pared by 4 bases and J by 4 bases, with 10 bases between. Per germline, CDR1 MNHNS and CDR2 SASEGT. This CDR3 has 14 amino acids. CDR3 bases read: TGTGCCAGCAGTGTATCTGAGCTCACCGGGGAG. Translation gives CASSVSELTGE. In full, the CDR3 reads CASSVSELTGELFF.

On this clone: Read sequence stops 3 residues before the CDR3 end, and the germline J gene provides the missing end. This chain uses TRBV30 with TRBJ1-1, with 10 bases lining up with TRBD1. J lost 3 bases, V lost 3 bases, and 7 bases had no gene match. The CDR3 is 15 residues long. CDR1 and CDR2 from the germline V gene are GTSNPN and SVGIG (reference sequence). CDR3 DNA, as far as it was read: TGTGCCTGGAGCCCTAGACAGGGGGCCGACACTGAA. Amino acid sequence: CAWSPRQGADTE. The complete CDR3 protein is CAWSPRQGADTEAFF. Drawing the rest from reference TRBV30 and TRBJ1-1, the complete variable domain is SQTIHQWPATLVQPVGSPLSLECTVEGTSNPNLYWYRQAAGRGLQLLFYSVGIGQISSEVPQNLSASRPQDRQFILSSKKLLLSDSGFYLCAWSPRQGADTEAFFGQGTRLTVV.

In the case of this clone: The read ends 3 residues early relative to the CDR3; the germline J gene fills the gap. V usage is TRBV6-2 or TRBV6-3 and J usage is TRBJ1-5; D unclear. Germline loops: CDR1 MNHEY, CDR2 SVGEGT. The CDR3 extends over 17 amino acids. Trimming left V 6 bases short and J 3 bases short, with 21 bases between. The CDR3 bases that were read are TGTGCCAGCAGGTACATTCAGGTCAGGAATTTCAATCAGCCC. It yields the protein CASRYIQVRNFNQP. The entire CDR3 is CASRYIQVRNFNQPQHF.

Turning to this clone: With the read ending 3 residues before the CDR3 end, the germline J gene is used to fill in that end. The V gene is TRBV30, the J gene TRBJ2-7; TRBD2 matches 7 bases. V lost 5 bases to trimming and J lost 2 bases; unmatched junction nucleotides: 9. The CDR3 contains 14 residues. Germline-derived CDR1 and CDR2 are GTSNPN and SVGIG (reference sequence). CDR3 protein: CAWGGDLPAYEQYF. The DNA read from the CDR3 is TGTGCCTGGGGGGGGGACTTGCCGGCCTACGAG.

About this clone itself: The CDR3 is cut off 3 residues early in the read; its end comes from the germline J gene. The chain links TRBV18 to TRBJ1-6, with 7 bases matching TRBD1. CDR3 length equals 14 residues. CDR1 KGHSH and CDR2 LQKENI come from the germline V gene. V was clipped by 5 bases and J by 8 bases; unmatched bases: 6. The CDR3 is CASSITGEDSPLHF. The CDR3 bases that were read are TGTGCCAGCTCAATTACAGGGGAGGATTCACCC.

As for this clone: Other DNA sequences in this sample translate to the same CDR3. CDR3 sequence: CASSMEQVKILGYGYTF. The part of the CDR3 DNA that was read is TGTGCCAGTAGTATGGAACAGGTCAAAATTCTTGGCTATGGC. The J gene is TRBJ1-2, the V gene TRBV19; D is perhaps TRBD1 (5 bases). The CDR3 end falls 3 residues outside the read, so it is completed with the germline J gene. Germline CDR1 reads LNHDA; CDR2 reads SQIVND (reference sequence). V lost 3 bases, J lost 4 bases, and 21 bases lay in between. The CDR3 loop spans 17 amino acids.

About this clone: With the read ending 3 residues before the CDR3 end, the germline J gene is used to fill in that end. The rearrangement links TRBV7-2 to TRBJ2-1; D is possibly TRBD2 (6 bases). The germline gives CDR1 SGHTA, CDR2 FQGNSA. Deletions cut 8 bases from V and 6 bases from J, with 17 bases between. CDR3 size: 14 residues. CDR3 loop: CASLYTGVVNEQFF. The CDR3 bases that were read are TGTGCCAGCTTGTATACGGGGGTGGTCAATGAG.

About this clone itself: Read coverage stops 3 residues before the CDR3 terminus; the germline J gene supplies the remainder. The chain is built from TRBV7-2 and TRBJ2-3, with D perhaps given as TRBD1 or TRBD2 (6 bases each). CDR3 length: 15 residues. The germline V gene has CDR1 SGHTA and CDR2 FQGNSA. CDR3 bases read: TGTGCCAGCAGCGGTCAGGAGGGGGTTTGGGAGACG. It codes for CASSGQEGVWET. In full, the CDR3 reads CASSGQEGVWETQYF.

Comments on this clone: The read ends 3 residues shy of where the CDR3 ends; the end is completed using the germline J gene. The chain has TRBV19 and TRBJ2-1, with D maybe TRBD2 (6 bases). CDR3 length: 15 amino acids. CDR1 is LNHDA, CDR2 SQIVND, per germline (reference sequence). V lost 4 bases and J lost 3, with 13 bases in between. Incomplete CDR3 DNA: TGTGCCAGTAGTACTTGGGAAGCGGGCTACAATGAG. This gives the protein CASSTWEAGYNE. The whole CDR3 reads CASSTWEAGYNEQFF.

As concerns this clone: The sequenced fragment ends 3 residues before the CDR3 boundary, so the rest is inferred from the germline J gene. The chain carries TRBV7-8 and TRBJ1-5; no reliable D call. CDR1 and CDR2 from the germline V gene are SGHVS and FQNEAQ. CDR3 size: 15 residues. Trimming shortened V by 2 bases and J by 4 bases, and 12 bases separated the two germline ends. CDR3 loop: CASSLQNGVNQPQHF. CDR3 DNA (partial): TGTGCCAGCAGCTTACAGAACGGGGTAAATCAGCCC.

CDR3 bases read: TGTGCCAGTAGTATCGGGGACTACAATGAG. Translated, it gives CASSIGDYNE. The full CDR3 reads CASSIGDYNEQFF. The chain is built from TRBV19 and TRBJ2-1; a weak D match, TRBD2 (5 bases). The CDR3 end is not reached by the read, which stops 3 residues before it; the germline J gene fills it in. The germline CDR1 and CDR2 sequences are LNHDA and SQIVND (reference sequence). The CDR3 runs to 13 residues. Trimming cost V 3 bases and J 3 bases, with 6 bases left between them.

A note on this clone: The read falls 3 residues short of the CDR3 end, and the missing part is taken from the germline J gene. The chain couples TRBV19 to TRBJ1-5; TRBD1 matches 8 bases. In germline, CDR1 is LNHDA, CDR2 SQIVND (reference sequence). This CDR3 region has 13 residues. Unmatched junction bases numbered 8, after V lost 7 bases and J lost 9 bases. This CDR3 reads CASIGQGSGPQHF. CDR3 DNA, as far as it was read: TGTGCCAGTATAGGACAGGGATCCGGGCCC.

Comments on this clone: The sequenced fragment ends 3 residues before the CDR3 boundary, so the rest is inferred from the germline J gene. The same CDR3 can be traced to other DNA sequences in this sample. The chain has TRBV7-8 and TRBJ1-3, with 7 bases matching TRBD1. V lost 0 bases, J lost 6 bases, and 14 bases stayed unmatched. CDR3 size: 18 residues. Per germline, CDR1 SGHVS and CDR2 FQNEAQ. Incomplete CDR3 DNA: TGTGCCAGCAGCTTAGCAGGGACAGCCCTAATTGATTCAAACACC. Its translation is CASSLAGTALIDSNT. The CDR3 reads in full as CASSLAGTALIDSNTIYF.

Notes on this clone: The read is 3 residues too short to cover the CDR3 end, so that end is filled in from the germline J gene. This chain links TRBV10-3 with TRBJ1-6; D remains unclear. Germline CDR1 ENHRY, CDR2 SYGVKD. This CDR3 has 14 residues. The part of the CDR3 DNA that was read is TGTGCCATCAGTGACACAGTAGAGTTATCCCCC. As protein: CAISDTVELSP. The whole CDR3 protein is CAISDTVELSPLHF.

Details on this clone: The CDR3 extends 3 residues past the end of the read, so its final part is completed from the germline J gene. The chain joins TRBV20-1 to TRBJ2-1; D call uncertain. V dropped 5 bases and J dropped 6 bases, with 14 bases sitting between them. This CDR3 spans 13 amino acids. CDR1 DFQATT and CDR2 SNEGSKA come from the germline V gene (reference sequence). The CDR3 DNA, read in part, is TGCAGTGCTGGATTTGTAAGGGCCAATGAG. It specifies CSAGFVRANE. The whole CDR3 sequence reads CSAGFVRANEQFF.

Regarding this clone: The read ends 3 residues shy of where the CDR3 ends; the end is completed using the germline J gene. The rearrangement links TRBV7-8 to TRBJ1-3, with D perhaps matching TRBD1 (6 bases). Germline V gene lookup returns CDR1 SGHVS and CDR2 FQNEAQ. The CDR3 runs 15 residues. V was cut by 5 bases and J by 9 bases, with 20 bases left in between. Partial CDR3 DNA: TGTGCCAGCAGCCGCAACAGGGCCGAAACGGGCACC. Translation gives CASSRNRAETGT. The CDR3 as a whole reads CASSRNRAETGTIYF.

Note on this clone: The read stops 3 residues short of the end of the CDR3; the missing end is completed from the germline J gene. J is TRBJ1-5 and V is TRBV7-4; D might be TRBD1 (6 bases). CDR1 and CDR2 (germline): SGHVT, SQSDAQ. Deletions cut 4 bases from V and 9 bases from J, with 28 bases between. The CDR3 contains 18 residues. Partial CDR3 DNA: TGTGCCAGCAGCTACAGGGTCCTCTGGCCCCAATCAGCACGGCCC. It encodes CASSYRVLWPQSARP. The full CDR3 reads CASSYRVLWPQSARPQHF. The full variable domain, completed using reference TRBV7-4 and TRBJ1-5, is GAGVSQSPRYKVAKRGRDVALRCDSISGHVTLYWYRQTLGQGSEVLTYSQSDAQRDKSGRPSGRFSAERPERSVSTLKIQRTEQGDSAVYLCASSYRVLWPQSARPQHFGDGTRLSIL.

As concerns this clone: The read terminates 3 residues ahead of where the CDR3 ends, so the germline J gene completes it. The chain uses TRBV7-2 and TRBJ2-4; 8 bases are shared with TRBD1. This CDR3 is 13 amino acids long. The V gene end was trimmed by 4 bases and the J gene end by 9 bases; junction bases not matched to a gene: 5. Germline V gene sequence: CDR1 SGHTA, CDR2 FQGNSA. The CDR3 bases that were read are TGTGCCAGCAGCTCGGGACAGGCTACCATT. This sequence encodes CASSSGQATI. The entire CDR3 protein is CASSSGQATIQYF. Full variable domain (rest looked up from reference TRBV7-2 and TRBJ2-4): GAGVSQSPSNKVTEKGKDVELRCDPISGHTALYWYRQSLGQGLEFLIYFQGNSAPDKSGLPSDRFSAERTGGSVSTLTIQRTQQEDSAVYLCASSSGQATIQYFGAGTRLSVL.

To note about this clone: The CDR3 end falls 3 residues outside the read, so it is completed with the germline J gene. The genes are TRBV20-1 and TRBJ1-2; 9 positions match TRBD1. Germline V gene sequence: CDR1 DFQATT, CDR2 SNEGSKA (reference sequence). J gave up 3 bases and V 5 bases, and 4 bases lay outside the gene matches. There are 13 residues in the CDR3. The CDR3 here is CSAPTGGHYGYTF. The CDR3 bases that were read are TGCAGTGCTCCGACAGGGGGGCACTATGGC.